This T cell receptor beta chain comes out of a study of T cells in Graves' hyperthyroidism and ophthalmopathy (dated by TCRdb to 2018 to 2020). About the study as a whole: Peripheral blood was collected at initial diagnosis, before any treatment. Thyroid tissue and blood T-cell repertoires from more than 5 Graves' hyperthyroidism patients were also compared in the study. An independent validation cohort of fewer than 20 hyperthyroidism patients and over 15 patients who later progressed to ophthalmopathy tested prospective prediction of ophthalmopathy. After blood sampling, hyperthyroidism patients were treated with methimazole at a starting dose of 30 mg daily, and ophthalmopathy patients were treated with high-dose intravenous methylprednisolone. To identify distinguishing TCR V-J signatures, a discovery cohort of some 99 patients was used, comprising 43 with Graves' ophthalmopathy and approximately 58 with stable Graves' hyperthyroidism. TCR Vbeta CDR3 sequencing of 130 to 150 peripheral blood samples (roughly 41 ophthalmopathy, approximately 80 hyperthyroidism and roughly 17 progressor patients) is reported in the paper. The roughly 90 discovery patients were divided at random into training and test sets in a 7:3 ratio. What the authors observed across the whole study: In validation, the model predicted progression to ophthalmopathy a median of about 5.9 months before onset, with over 60% sensitivity and around 76% specificity. Sample size was not statistically predetermined, and investigators were not blinded to group allocation. Most expanded thyroid clonotypes (frequency above 0.001) were also detected in blood, a finding suggesting that blood repertoires may reflect thyroid immune responses. A model built on a 13 V-J signature distinguished ophthalmopathy from stable hyperthyroidism, reaching about 88% sensitivity and around 81% specificity in cross-validation and 80%/75% in testing.

V is pared back by 3 bases and J by 6 bases, with 6 bases lying between the germline termini. CDR3 length: 12 amino acids, cysteine to phenylalanine. The entry retains the CDR3 DNA only, 36 bases that are in frame from base 1. Amplification of TCR beta CDR3 regions was carried out from RNA transcripts. The first round of RT-PCR for the TCR CDR3 was performed with the HTBI primer set and the Qiagen OneStep RT-PCR kit. Libraries were constructed in a second round of multiplex PCR, after which size selection and purification were carried out. Paired-end sequencing of the libraries was performed with 100 bp reads on an Illumina HiSeq2000. Per the authors' processing: SOAPnuke was used to process the raw data, throwing out any read that contained adapters or uncalled bases, had a mean Phred below 15, or lacked an exact constant-primer or identifier match. COPE v1.2.5 was used to merge the high-quality paired reads, and each unique nucleotide sequence was defined as a clonotype. MiTCR v1.1 was used to align the clonotypes against IMGT TRBV, TRBD and TRBJ reference segments. Only V-J combinations with frequency above 0.0001, covering 99% to 99.2% of repertoires, were analysed. A TCS score was defined as the ratio between F50 (clonal expansion) and ExV (chaos), using BLOSUM62-based TCRdist between CDR3 peptides within each V-J. Welch's t-statistics and random forest reduced 514 V-J features to roughly 13, which were used in a naive Bayes classifier (R e1071). Thyroid-blood repertoire similarity was quantified with the Morisita-Horn index. Starting from the raw public reads, TCRdb applied fastp trimming at Q25, assembled clones with MiXCR and retained in-frame beta chains. Entries are consolidated by CDR3 protein sequence, retaining the most common genes and DNA. The V and J calls and clone size come from TCRdb's table, not from the authors' own analysis. This sample holds about 840,000 distinct CDR3 sequences; 38% were observed only once. The ten top clones hold 8% to 9% of the sample.

This clonotype was counted many times. Its antigen is unknown. Per-base quality was not reported, and no clone a single base away is much larger than it. A patient counted as having stable Graves' hyperthyroidism if no progression to ophthalmopathy occurred over 18 months of follow-up. The hyperthyroidism patients were between 18 and 65 years old and newly diagnosed, with a disease duration of less than 2 months. Exclusion was applied to patients with uncontrolled infections, other autoimmune diseases, pregnancy or lactation. Clinical symptoms, serum thyroxine and TRAb, thyroid ultrasound, and orbital computed tomography formed the basis for the diagnoses. PBMCs were isolated from about 10 ml of fresh peripheral blood by Ficoll-Paque density gradient centrifugation. Total RNA was extracted using Trizol reagent, and RNA quality was assessed on an Agilent 2100 Bioanalyzer.

The TCR comes from a man in his late teens or twenties with Graves' hyperthyroidism. Sequenced sample: blood. The chain uses TRBV12-3 or TRBV12-4 and TRBJ1-5; the D gene assignment is ambiguous. The nucleotide sequence is given as TGTGCCAGCAGTTTTAGTCGTCAGCCCCAGCATTTT. This translates into CASSFSRQPQHF.